Detailed here is one T cell receptor beta chain. The CDR3 loop spans 15 amino acids. Germline V gene data show CDR1 as SGHRS and CDR2 as YFSETQ. Trimming shortened V by 6 bases and J by 4 bases, and 14 bases separated the two germline ends. The data are from a study of cytomegalovirus exposure and HLA in healthy donors. Primers: 60 Vbeta forward and 13 Jbeta reverse. Repertoires were generated with immunoSEQ multiplex PCR, while TCRdb's copy carries only in-frame clones and drops some. The table has 90,000 to 120,000 clones, around 70% seen once. The clonotype comes from a man in his forties in good health and CMV-seropositive. Sequencing used PBMCs. The gene calls are TRBV5-1 and TRBJ2-6; D is ambiguous. CDR3 nucleotides: TGCGCCAGCACACGAGGTGGAAGCGGGGCCAACGTCCTGACTTTC. Translated: CASTRGGSGANVLTF.